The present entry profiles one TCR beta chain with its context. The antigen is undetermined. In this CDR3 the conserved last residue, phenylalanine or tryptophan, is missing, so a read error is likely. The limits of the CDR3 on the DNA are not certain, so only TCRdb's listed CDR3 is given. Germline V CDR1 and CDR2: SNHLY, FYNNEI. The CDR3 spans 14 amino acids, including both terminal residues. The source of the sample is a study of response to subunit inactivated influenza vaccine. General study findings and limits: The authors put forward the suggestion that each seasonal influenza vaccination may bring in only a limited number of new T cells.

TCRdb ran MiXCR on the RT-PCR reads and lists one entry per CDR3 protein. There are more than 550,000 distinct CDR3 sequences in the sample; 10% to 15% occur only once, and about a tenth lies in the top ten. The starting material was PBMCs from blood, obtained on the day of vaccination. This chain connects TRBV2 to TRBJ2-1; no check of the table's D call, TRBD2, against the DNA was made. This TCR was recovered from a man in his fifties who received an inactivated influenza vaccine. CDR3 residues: CASNPGASGGATFV.